The 10 T cell receptor beta chains reported below all come from one sample, sequenced in a study of T cell responses to AZD1222 COVID-19 vaccine. Only in-frame clones appear in the TCRdb table, and some are missing; sequencing was by immunoSEQ multiplex PCR. The profile covers 80,000 to 100,000 clones, with 75% to 90% appearing a single time and more than 2% taken by the ten largest. Specimen: peripheral blood, collected 28 days after the second AZD1222 dose. The origin of the receptors is an adult who received the AZD1222 COVID-19 vaccine.

This clone appeared a single time. The chain is built from TRBV11-2 and TRBJ2-1, with D maybe TRBD2 (6 bases). This CDR3 has 15 residues. From germline, CDR1 is SGHAT and CDR2 FQNNGV. V lost 3 bases, J lost 2 bases, and 11 bases lay in between. In DNA, the CDR3 is TGTGCCAGCAGCTTCGGACCTAGCGCCTACAATGAGCAGTTCTTC. Amino acid sequence: CASSFGPSAYNEQFF. Full variable domain (missing parts from reference TRBV11-2 and TRBJ2-1): EAGVAQSPRYKIIEKRQSVAFWCNPISGHATLYWYQQILGQGPKLLIQFQNNGVVDDSQLPKDRFSAERLKGVDSTLKIQPAKLEDSAVYLCASSFGPSAYNEQFFGPGTRLTVL.

The chain joins TRBV7-9 to TRBJ1-1; unclear D gene. The germline gives CDR1 SEHNR, CDR2 FQNEAQ (reference sequence). The CDR3 has 13 residues. V lost 2 bases and J lost 2, with 6 bases in between. The CDR3 loop reads CASSLQINTEAFF. CDR3 in DNA: TGTGCCAGCAGCTTACAGATTAACACTGAAGCTTTCTTT.

The chain combines TRBV6-4 with TRBJ2-2; 9 bases line up with TRBD1. The CDR3 is 14 amino acids. Germline loops: CDR1 MRHNA, CDR2 SNTAGT. The J segment lost 4 bases and the V segment lost 6 bases, leaving 3 bases of the junction unmatched. The CDR3 DNA reads TGTGCCAGCAGGGGACAGGGCTCCACCGGGGAGCTGTTTTTT. Encoded protein: CASRGQGSTGELFF.

The chain couples TRBV12-3 or TRBV12-4 to TRBJ2-1, with D unclear. This CDR3 is built from 11 residues. Trimming cost V 3 bases and J 9 bases, with 6 bases left between them. The CDR3 nucleotides read TGTGCCAGCAGTTTTTTGGTTGAGCAGTTCTTC. Translating it yields CASSFLVEQFF.

The chain employs TRBV6-1 and TRBJ1-2; 8 bases are a match to TRBD1. The CDR3 is made up of 16 amino acids. CDR1 MNHNS and CDR2 SASEGT come from the germline V gene. Trimming removed 4 bases from V and 2 bases from J; junction bases left unmatched: 9. The CDR3 here is CASSARTGRINYGYTF. CDR3 nucleotide sequence: TGTGCCAGCAGTGCTCGGACAGGGAGGATCAACTATGGCTACACCTTC.

This clone has just one count. The chain carries TRBV29-1 and TRBJ1-1; D remains ambiguous. CDR3 length equals 12 residues. From germline, CDR1 is SQVTM and CDR2 ANQGSEA. Trimming left V 5 bases short and J 0 bases short, with 7 bases between. The CDR3 DNA follows: TGCAGCGTTATCCGTTTGAACACTGAAGCTTTCTTT. Amino acids: CSVIRLNTEAFF.

V usage is TRBV15 and J usage is TRBJ2-2; D is possibly TRBD2 (5 bases). V was shortened by 0 bases and J by 8 bases, with 10 bases between the two germline ends. This CDR3 has 14 amino acids. Per the germline V gene, CDR1 is LNHNV and CDR2 is YYDKDF (reference sequence). In DNA, the CDR3 is TGTGCCACCAGCAGAGACCGAACGGGAGGGGAGCTGTTTTTT. The encoded protein is CATSRDRTGGELFF.

V usage is TRBV7-9 and J usage is TRBJ2-2, with D tentatively TRBD1 (6 bases). The CDR3 extends over 14 amino acids. Trimming removed 8 bases at V and 7 bases at J, with 17 bases between. CDR1 SEHNR and CDR2 FQNEAQ come from the germline V gene (reference sequence). The CDR3, as DNA: TGTGCCAGCGGTAGACAGGCACGGGGCGGGGAGCTGTTTTTT. Translating gives CASGRQARGGELFF.

The rearrangement joins TRBV25-1 to TRBJ2-3; D remains unclear. Germline V CDR1 and CDR2: MGHDK, SYGVNS. This CDR3 has 13 residues. V dropped 4 bases and J dropped 2 bases, with 7 bases sitting between them. The DNA for the CDR3 is TGTGCCAGCAGTGGAATCAACACAGATACGCAGTATTTT. It specifies CASSGINTDTQYF.

V gene TRBV2 combines with J gene TRBJ2-6; D gene unclear. V lost 3 bases to trimming and J lost 3 bases, with 3 bases between them. This CDR3 is built from 13 residues. CDR1 SNHLY and CDR2 FYNNEI come from the germline V gene. The CDR3 loop reads CASSEDGANVLTF. DNA for the CDR3: TGTGCCAGCAGTGAGGATGGGGCCAACGTCCTGACTTTC. Based on the CDR3 plus reference TRBV2 and TRBJ2-6, the full variable domain is EPEVTQTPSHQVTQMGQEVILRCVPISNHLYFYWYRQILGQKVEFLVSFYNNEISEKSEIFDDQFSVERPDGSNFTLKIRSTKLEDSAMYFCASSEDGANVLTFGAGSRLTVL.